These 28 T cell receptor beta chains came from one sample sequenced in a study of T-cell memory formation after mild COVID-19. TCRdb reprocessed the 5' RACE reads via MiXCR and lists one record per CDR3 protein. The sample lists hundreds of thousands of distinct CDR3 sequences; more than 15% were seen once. The source material was PBMCs or a T cell subset sorted from them (not recorded which). The receptors derive from a man between 18 and 29 years old who had mild COVID-19 (a few samples of this study predate the infection). Cell type and time point are not known.

This clonotype was seen only a few times. The V and J genes are TRBV4-1 and TRBJ1-1, with a possible D match to TRBD1 (6 bases). V was cut by 1 base and J by 4 bases, with 7 bases left in between. Per germline, CDR1 MGHRA and CDR2 YSYEKL. This CDR3 spans 13 amino acids. The CDR3, as DNA: TGCGCCAGCAGCCAAGGGGGGGCCACTGAAGCTTTCTTT. Translated: CASSQGGATEAFF.

This clonotype was observed a handful of times. J is TRBJ2-2 and V is TRBV12-5; D uncertain. The CDR3 runs to 16 residues. CDR1 is LGHNT and CDR2 is FRNRAP in the germline V gene. V was cut by 2 bases and J by 7 bases, with 17 bases left in between. Here the CDR3 reads CASGLTPKVGNGELFF. The CDR3 region has the DNA TGTGCTAGTGGTTTGACGCCGAAAGTGGGGAACGGGGAGCTGTTTTTT.

This chain joins TRBV5-6 and TRBJ2-7, with 10 positions matching TRBD2. This CDR3 comprises 15 residues. Trimming cost V 1 base and J 4 bases; bases outside gene matches: 5. In germline, CDR1 is SGHDT, CDR2 YYEEEE. CDR3 residues: CASSLRGSGGYEQYV. CDR3 DNA sequence: TGTGCCAGCAGCTTGAGGGGTAGCGGGGGGTACGAGCAGTACGTC.

In this sample, this clonotype turned up a few times. V usage is TRBV21-1 and J usage is TRBJ1-5; the listed D gene, TRBD1, was not tested against the DNA. TRBV21-1 corresponds to a pseudogene. CDR3 length: 17 amino acids. The CDR3 sequence: CASSPLRWDSRYQPQHF. The DNA for the CDR3 is TGTGCCAGCAGCCCGCTAAGGTGGGACAGTAGATATCAGCCCCAGCATTTT.

The sample holds a few counts of this clonotype. The V call is TRBV4-3, the J call TRBJ1-2; no clear D gene. Between the trimmed V and J ends, which lost 3 bases and 7 bases, there was a span of 18 bases. The CDR3 loop spans 15 amino acids. The germline V gene has CDR1 LGHNA and CDR2 YSLEER. DNA of the CDR3: TGCGCCAGCAGCCAGAGCGTAAGGGCTTACCTTGGCTACACCTTC. It encodes CASSQSVRAYLGYTF.

V usage is TRBV9 and J usage is TRBJ2-2, with a weak D call TRBD1 (5 bases). CDR1 SGDLS and CDR2 YYNGEE come from the germline V gene. The CDR3 runs 15 residues. Trimming took off 0 bases at V and 5 bases at J, with 11 bases between the two ends. The DNA for the CDR3 is TGTGCCAGCAGCGTAGGTGCAGGGAAAACCGGGGAGCTGTTTTTT. Translated, it gives CASSVGAGKTGELFF.

The genes are TRBV6-6 and TRBJ1-6; TRBD1 might be the D (6 bases). The CDR3 covers 16 residues. Germline V gene sequence: CDR1 MNHNY, CDR2 SVGAGI (reference sequence). Trimming took off 1 base at V and 6 bases at J, with 13 bases between the two ends. The CDR3 nucleotides read TGTGCCAGCAGTTACTTGGGACAAGACGGTAATTCACCCCTCCACTTT. Translated: CASSYLGQDGNSPLHF.

In its sample, this clonotype was seen a few times. The genes are TRBV5-5 and TRBJ1-2; perhaps TRBD1 as D (6 bases). Germline CDR1 SGHKS, CDR2 YYEKEE (reference sequence). This CDR3 region has 14 residues. V dropped 3 bases and J dropped 4 bases, with 13 bases sitting between them. CDR3 sequence (DNA): TGTGCCAGCAGCTCCACCCGACAGGCCTATGGCTACACCTTC. Its translation: CASSSTRQAYGYTF.

This clonotype was seen more than once but under ten times. The chain employs TRBV7-8 and TRBJ2-5; possible D gene TRBD2, 6 bases. The CDR3 totals 17 residues. Trimming stripped 1 base from V and 10 bases from J, with 25 bases between. The germline V gene has CDR1 SGHVS and CDR2 FQNEAQ. CDR3 amino acids: CASSLGVSGYSRRDQYF. CDR3 DNA sequence: TGTGCCAGCAGCTTAGGAGTTAGCGGCTACAGCCGAAGGGACCAGTACTTC. Variable domain in full (rest from reference TRBV7-8 and TRBJ2-5): GAGVSQSPRYKVAKRGQDVALRCDPISGHVSLFWYQQALGQGPEFLTYFQNEAQLDKSGLPSDRFFAERPEGSVSTLKIQRTQQEDSAVYLCASSLGVSGYSRRDQYFGPGTRLLVL.

The chain carries TRBV5-4 and TRBJ2-6, with 8 bases matching TRBD1. The V and J ends lost 6 bases and 0 bases, in that order; junction bases with no gene match: 8. Germline V CDR1 and CDR2: SGHNT, YYREEE (reference sequence). The CDR3 extends over 17 amino acids. This CDR3 reads CASIGTGPLSGANVLTF. The CDR3 coding sequence is TGTGCCAGCATCGGGACAGGCCCCCTCTCTGGGGCCAACGTCCTGACTTTC.

This clonotype occurred a few times. The rearrangement links TRBV23-1 to TRBJ2-5, with 7 bases identical to TRBD1. TRBV23-1 is designated an ORF whose function remains uncertain. The CDR3 has 14 residues. V dropped 3 bases and J dropped 6; count of bases not matched to a gene: 7. CDR3 bases: TGCGCCAGCAGTCAGACAGGGCATGCGAAGACCCAGTACTTC. As protein: CASSQTGHAKTQYF.

This clonotype has just a few counts. V gene TRBV6-2 or TRBV6-3 combines with J gene TRBJ1-5, with D possibly being TRBD1 (5 bases). The V gene lost 2 bases and the J gene lost 7 bases, with 12 bases spanning the gap. Germline assignment: CDR1 MNHEY and CDR2 SVGEGT. The CDR3 length is 14 residues. The DNA for the CDR3 is TGTGCCAGCAGTTACGGGTCAGGGATACAGCCCCAGCATTTT. It yields the protein CASSYGSGIQPQHF.

There are a few counts of this clonotype. The chain recombines TRBV2 with TRBJ1-1, with D unclear. CDR1 SNHLY and CDR2 FYNNEI come from the germline V gene. V was trimmed by 7 bases and J by 8 bases, leaving 17 bases between them. The length of the CDR3 is 13 residues. The CDR3 here is CASTLGRESEAFF. CDR3 nucleotide sequence: TGTGCCAGCACTCTCGGTAGGGAATCCGAAGCTTTCTTT.

This rearrangement joins TRBV7-9 to TRBJ1-6; D is ambiguous. Germline loops: CDR1 SEHNR, CDR2 FQNEAQ (reference sequence). CDR3 length: 16 amino acids. V shed 0 bases and J shed 9 bases, with 15 bases lying between them. CDR3 bases: TGTGCCAGCAGCTTAGCGCCGGCAGGCGAGGGTTCACCCCTCCACTTT. Its protein is CASSLAPAGEGSPLHF.

This clonotype was seen more than once but under ten times. This sequence joins TRBV6-5 and TRBJ1-1; no clear D gene. Germline values: CDR1 MNHEY, CDR2 SVGAGI. The CDR3 sequence is 13 residues long. With 2 bases removed from V and 6 bases from J, the gap between germline ends came to 10 bases. The CDR3 protein is CASSYLSGAEAFF. The CDR3 DNA reads TGTGCCAGCAGTTACCTAAGTGGCGCTGAAGCTTTCTTT.

This clonotype was seen at least ten times. The chain recombines TRBV5-1 with TRBJ2-1; 8 nucleotides agree with TRBD1. After removal of 3 bases from V and 5 bases from J, the junction contained 4 bases not matched to a gene. Germline V gene sequence: CDR1 SGHRS, CDR2 YFSETQ. This CDR3 has 14 residues. CDR3 protein: CASSSYRGDNEQFF. The DNA of the CDR3 is TGCGCCAGCAGCTCATACAGGGGGGACAATGAGCAGTTCTTC.

In this sample, this clonotype turned up a few times. The V call is TRBV6-1, the J call TRBJ2-3; D is tentatively TRBD1 or TRBD2 (5 bases each). The ends were cut back, 2 bases at V and 1 base at J, with 10 bases in the middle. CDR1 MNHNS and CDR2 SASEGT come from the germline V gene. The CDR3 is 15 residues long. The CDR3 DNA sequence: TGTGCCAGCAGTGAACGAGGGGCGCGCACAGATACGCAGTATTTT. Translation: CASSERGARTDTQYF.

A few counts support this clonotype. This chain joins TRBV7-9 and TRBJ2-1; no clear D gene. V lost 3 bases, J lost 8 bases, and 8 bases lay in between. CDR3 length equals 12 residues. Germline assignment: CDR1 SEHNR and CDR2 FQNEAQ (reference sequence). The CDR3 DNA reads as TGTGCCAGCAGCTTTCGGTCGGATGAGCAGTTCTTC. Translation gives CASSFRSDEQFF.

A few counts support this clonotype. This rearrangement joins TRBV30 to TRBJ1-1, with D unresolved. This CDR3 contains 10 residues. The V end was cut by 8 bases, the J end by 9 bases, with 13 bases between. In germline, CDR1 is GTSNPN, CDR2 SVGIG (reference sequence). CDR3 nucleotides: TGTGCCCTGACCACCATACAAGCTTTCTTT. Translating gives CALTTIQAFF. Supplemented by reference TRBV30 and TRBJ1-1, the full variable domain reads SQTIHQWPATLVQPVGSPLSLECTVEGTSNPNLYWYRQAAGRGLQLLFYSVGIGQISSEVPQNLSASRPQDRQFILSSKKLLLSDSGFYLCALTTIQAFFGQGTRLTVV.

The chain couples TRBV20-1 to TRBJ1-1; D gene ambiguous. Germline assignment: CDR1 DFQATT and CDR2 SNEGSKA (reference sequence). The V gene lost 3 bases and the J gene lost 3 bases, with 23 bases spanning the gap. The CDR3 has 17 residues. The chain's CDR3 is CSARGGGRKYRDTEAFF. CDR3 DNA sequence: TGCAGTGCTAGGGGAGGCGGGAGGAAATATCGGGACACTGAAGCTTTCTTT.

This chain links TRBV5-1 with TRBJ2-5; D is possibly TRBD1 (6 bases). Trimming took off 4 bases at V and 0 bases at J, with 10 bases between the two ends. Germline V gives CDR1 SGHRS, CDR2 YFSETQ. The CDR3 has 14 amino acids. CDR3 sequence: CASSQDRDQETQYF. DNA of the CDR3: TGCGCCAGCAGCCAGGACAGAGACCAAGAGACCCAGTACTTC.

This clonotype has more than one count but fewer than ten. V is TRBV27 and J is TRBJ2-6, with D hard to call. The germline V and J ends were trimmed by 1 base and 1 base, with 5 bases remaining between them. Germline CDR1 and CDR2: MNHEY and SMNVEV (reference sequence). The CDR3 sequence is 15 residues long. CDR3 protein: CASSLLPSGANVLTF. The CDR3 nucleotides read TGTGCCAGCAGTTTATTACCTTCTGGGGCCAACGTCCTGACTTTC.

This chain links TRBV7-3 with TRBJ2-2, with TRBD1 matching over 7 bases. Germline V gene lookup returns CDR1 SGHTA and CDR2 FQGTGA. The CDR3 runs to 16 residues. V trimming: 4 bases; J trimming: 8 bases; junction bases outside the gene matches: 13. The CDR3 loop reads CASSSGIGDRSGELFF. The DNA for the CDR3 is TGTGCCAGCAGCTCAGGAATTGGGGACAGAAGTGGGGAGCTGTTTTTT.

This clonotype was recorded at least ten times. This chain uses TRBV4-3 with TRBJ1-5; D not resolved. CDR1 is LGHNA, CDR2 YSLEER, per germline. The CDR3 runs to 13 residues. The germline V and J ends were trimmed by 3 bases and 7 bases, with 10 bases remaining between them. CDR3 residues: CASSQDSEQPQHF. CDR3 sequence (DNA): TGCGCCAGCAGCCAGGATAGCGAACAGCCCCAGCATTTT.

The V and J genes are TRBV5-6 and TRBJ1-4; 11 bases map to TRBD1. After removal of 3 bases from V and 2 bases from J, the junction contained 0 bases not matched to a gene. Germline lookup yields CDR1 SGHDT and CDR2 YYEEEE. The CDR3 has 15 amino acids. The CDR3 region is CASSWTGGTNEKLFF. CDR3 nucleotides: TGTGCCAGCAGCTGGACAGGGGGCACTAATGAAAAACTGTTTTTT. Together with reference TRBV5-6 and TRBJ1-4, the CDR3 gives the full variable domain: DAGVTQSPTHLIKTRGQQVTLRCSPKSGHDTVSWYQQALGQGPQFIFQYYEEEERQRGNFPDRFSGHQFPNYSSELNVNALLLGDSALYLCASSWTGGTNEKLFFGSGTQLSVL.

In its sample, this clonotype was seen a few times. The chain links TRBV5-6 to TRBJ1-2; TRBD1 is a possible D gene (5 bases). V shed 1 base and J shed 7 bases, with 8 bases lying between them. This CDR3 contains 12 residues. CDR1 and CDR2 from the germline V gene are SGHDT and YYEEEE. The CDR3 loop reads CASSLSGSGYTF. In DNA form, the CDR3 reads TGTGCCAGCAGCTTGTCAGGGTCTGGCTACACCTTC.

The genes are TRBV20-1 and TRBJ2-3; D uncertain. Germline CDR1 reads DFQATT; CDR2 reads SNEGSKA (reference sequence). The CDR3 is 10 amino acids. Trimming pared 4 bases from V and 5 bases from J, leaving 4 bases between. CDR3 sequence: CSAKGDTQYF. The CDR3 DNA reads TGCAGTGCTAAGGGAGATACGCAGTATTTT.

The chain couples TRBV7-9 to TRBJ2-7; D is ambiguous. V shed 4 bases and J shed 3 bases, with 7 bases lying between them. The CDR3 loop spans 12 amino acids. The germline V gene has CDR1 SEHNR and CDR2 FQNEAQ (reference sequence). DNA of the CDR3: TGTGCCAGCAGCTCCCAAAACTACGAGCAGTACTTC. It is translated as CASSSQNYEQYF.